What follows are 17 T cell receptor beta chains derived from one specimen sequenced in a study of T cell responses to AZD1222 COVID-19 vaccine. Clones were read by immunoSEQ multiplex PCR, and TCRdb kept only the in-frame ones, dropping some. The table includes about 120,000 clones, approximately 90% detected once. Sequenced here: peripheral blood, sampled on day 0 of AZD1222 vaccination. These TCRs come from an adult in good health.

This chain connects TRBV5-1 to TRBJ2-3, with a possible D match to TRBD2 (6 bases). This CDR3 has 16 amino acids. Trimming shortened V by 0 bases and J by 1 base, and 12 bases separated the two germline ends. The germline gives CDR1 SGHRS, CDR2 YFSETQ. The CDR3 protein is CASSLAGGLRTDTQYF. Written as DNA, the CDR3 is TGCGCCAGCAGCTTGGCCGGGGGACTGCGCACAGATACGCAGTATTTT.

V and J are TRBV11-3 and TRBJ2-3, with a tentative D call TRBD1 (6 bases). Looked up from germline, CDR1 is SGHNT and CDR2 is YENEEA. With 2 bases removed from V and 2 bases from J, the gap between germline ends came to 17 bases. The CDR3 totals 17 residues. The CDR3 loop reads CASSLRWTAHSTDTQYF. CDR3 DNA: TGTGCCAGCAGCTTACGCTGGACAGCCCATTCCACAGATACGCAGTATTTT.

The J gene is TRBJ1-6, the V gene TRBV6-5; 8 bases align to TRBD1. Germline trimming cut 6 bases from V and 10 bases from J; bases unmatched to any gene: 8. Germline-derived CDR1 and CDR2 are MNHEY and SVGAGI. The CDR3 is 14 amino acids. The CDR3 coding sequence is TGTGCCAGCAGCGCACAGGGGGGTTTCTCACCCCTCCACTTT. This translates into CASSAQGGFSPLHF.

The chain uses TRBV7-3 and TRBJ1-2, with D possibly TRBD1 on 5 matching bases. Germline assignment: CDR1 SGHTA and CDR2 FQGTGA. CDR3 size: 15 residues. The V gene lost 5 bases and the J gene lost 8 bases, with 21 bases spanning the gap. This chain's CDR3 is CASSPNPGREAGYTF. As DNA, the CDR3 is TGTGCCAGCAGCCCTAACCCGGGACGGGAAGCCGGCTACACCTTC.

The CDR3 coding sequence is TGCGCCAGCAGCTTTACAGAGGCCGGGGAGCTGTTTTTT. Amino acid sequence: CASSFTEAGELFF. The rearrangement links TRBV5-1 to TRBJ2-2; D ambiguous. CDR3 length equals 13 residues. Germline assignment: CDR1 SGHRS and CDR2 YFSETQ. Trimming pared 2 bases from V and 6 bases from J, leaving 8 bases between.

This clone was seen a handful of times. This rearrangement joins TRBV12-5 to TRBJ1-1; D possibly corresponds to TRBD1 (5 bases). Germline V lookup: CDR1 LGHNT, CDR2 FRNRAP. The CDR3 has 14 amino acids. With 5 bases removed from V and 1 base from J, the gap between germline ends came to 11 bases. The CDR3 DNA follows: TGTGCTAGTGGTCTGGGACGGCGGAACACTGAAGCTTTCTTT. This sequence encodes CASGLGRRNTEAFF.

The CDR3 nucleotides are TGCGCCAGCAGCGCGGGATACAGGGGGCCCTACAATGAGCAGTTCTTC. It codes for CASSAGYRGPYNEQFF. The chain is built from TRBV5-1 and TRBJ2-1, with 9 nucleotides matching TRBD1. The V gene's germline CDR1 is SGHRS and CDR2 YFSETQ. The CDR3 length is 16 residues. The V segment lost 4 bases and the J segment 2 bases; nucleotides outside the gene matches: 7.

The V gene is TRBV12-5, the J gene TRBJ1-5, with a weak D call TRBD1 (6 bases). CDR1 and CDR2 (germline): LGHNT, FRNRAP. V lost 6 bases, J lost 2 bases, and 14 bases lay in between. The CDR3 runs 15 residues. CDR3 DNA: TGTGCTAGTGGGGAACAGGGCGGCGGCAATCAGCCCCAGCATTTT. Its translation is CASGEQGGGNQPQHF.

V is TRBV7-9 and J is TRBJ1-3, with D unclear. V was pared by 5 bases and J by 4 bases, with 6 bases between. The CDR3 loop spans 12 amino acids. Germline loops: CDR1 SEHNR, CDR2 FQNEAQ (reference sequence). The CDR3 DNA reads TGTGCCAGCAGCCCGACCGGAAACACCATATATTTT. Its translation is CASSPTGNTIYF.

CDR3 residues: CASKPGAYEQYF. In DNA, the CDR3 is TGTGCCAGCAAGCCGGGGGCCTACGAGCAGTACTTC. This chain connects TRBV2 to TRBJ2-7, with D maybe TRBD2 (6 bases). Trimming shortened V by 7 bases and J by 2 bases, and 9 bases separated the two germline ends. Germline lookup yields CDR1 SNHLY and CDR2 FYNNEI. The CDR3 has 12 amino acids.

This chain uses TRBV7-9 with TRBJ1-1; D remains unclear. The V gene lost 2 bases and the J gene lost 1 base, with 8 bases spanning the gap. The germline gives CDR1 SEHNR, CDR2 FQNEAQ (reference sequence). The CDR3 length is 14 residues. CDR3 DNA sequence: TGTGCCAGCAGCTTACGAGGTCCGAACACTGAAGCTTTCTTT. This codes for CASSLRGPNTEAFF.

The rearrangement uses TRBV5-5 and TRBJ1-4; TRBD1 might be the D (5 bases). The ends were cut back, 4 bases at V and 0 bases at J, with 10 bases in the middle. CDR3 length equals 15 residues. Germline loops: CDR1 SGHKS, CDR2 YYEKEE (reference sequence). The CDR3 DNA follows: TGTGCCAGCAGCGTCTCAGGGACAACTAATGAAAAACTGTTTTTT. It is translated as CASSVSGTTNEKLFF.

The chain employs TRBV5-1 and TRBJ2-5; D gene ambiguous. This CDR3 has 15 amino acids. CDR1 is SGHRS and CDR2 is YFSETQ in the germline V gene. Deletions cut 4 bases from V and 3 bases from J, with 16 bases between. The CDR3 spells CASSRLAPVEETQYF. The DNA of the CDR3 is TGCGCCAGCAGCCGCCTCGCGCCAGTCGAAGAGACCCAGTACTTC.

This chain links TRBV11-3 with TRBJ2-2; D is unclear. The CDR3 sequence is 18 residues long. V lost 5 bases, J lost 5 bases, and 24 bases lay in between. Germline V lookup: CDR1 SGHNT, CDR2 YENEEA. CDR3 nucleotides: TGTGCCAGCAGCCCTTGGGCAATCCAGCGCCCGTGGACCGGGGAGCTGTTTTTT. Translated: CASSPWAIQRPWTGELFF.

CDR3 amino acids: CASSKARRGTSGSVFTEQYV. Written as DNA, the CDR3 is TGTGCCAGCAGCAAAGCGAGGCGGGGGACTAGCGGGAGCGTTTTTACCGAGCAGTACGTC. The V and J genes are TRBV21-1 and TRBJ2-7; the listed D gene, TRBD2, was not tested against the DNA. TRBV21-1 is recorded as a pseudogene. CDR3 length: 20 residues.

The V call is TRBV30, the J call TRBJ1-1; 10 nucleotides line up with TRBD1. This CDR3 is 14 amino acids long. V lost 8 bases and J lost 4; bases outside the gene matches: 10. CDR1 and CDR2 (germline): GTSNPN, SVGIG (reference sequence). The CDR3 sequence: CAKDSGTGATEAFF. DNA of the CDR3: TGTGCCAAGGACTCCGGGACAGGGGCCACTGAAGCTTTCTTT.

The gene calls are TRBV7-9 and TRBJ1-1, with 11 bases identical to TRBD1. V trimming: 1 base; J trimming: 10 bases; junction bases outside the gene matches: 5. CDR3 length: 14 amino acids. Germline V gives CDR1 SEHNR, CDR2 FQNEAQ (reference sequence). CDR3 region: CASSLGGQGAPAFF. The CDR3 DNA reads TGTGCCAGCAGCTTAGGAGGACAGGGGGCCCCAGCTTTCTTT. Filled out from reference TRBV7-9 and TRBJ1-1, the complete variable domain reads DTGVSQNPRHKITKRGQNVTFRCDPISEHNRLYWYRQTLGQGPEFLTYFQNEAQLEKSRLLSDRFSAERPKGSFSTLEIQRTEQGDSAMYLCASSLGGQGAPAFFGQGTRLTVV.